What follows describes a single TCR beta chain. Original processing notes: Amplification of reference gene primers was used by the study to estimate nucleated cell counts. This table comes from immunoSEQ multiplex PCR, and its TCRdb copy is limited to in-frame clones, with some not included. The DNA was the basis for D and trimming; V, J and clone size are from that table. The sample yields 75,000 to 95,000 clones, around four fifths seen once. The data were obtained in a study of blood T cell repertoires in COVID-19. About the research overall: Samples taken during acute and convalescent COVID-19 were collected in the United States, Italy and Spain. Sample material is recorded as cDNA or gDNA derived from T cells, B-cell-depleted T cells, or PBMCs.

Germline lookup yields CDR1 MDHEN and CDR2 SYDVKM. This CDR3 has 14 residues. Trimming stripped 5 bases from V and 6 bases from J, with 16 bases between. The TCR sequence derives from a man older than 75 with active or convalescent COVID-19. The rearrangement uses TRBV28 and TRBJ1-1, with D possibly being TRBD1 (5 bases). The sample was peripheral blood. CDR3 sequence (DNA): TGTGCCAGCAGTCTCCACAGGCGGGGCGCTGAAGCTTTCTTT. It is translated as CASSLHRRGAEAFF.